This TCR beta chain was sequenced during a study of PD-L1 blockade in urothelial cancer. Trimming cost V 4 bases and J 0 bases; bases outside gene matches: 11. Germline CDR1 MNHNS, CDR2 SASEGT. The CDR3 runs to 18 residues. Libraries were prepared by immunoSEQ multiplex PCR; TCRdb keeps only in-frame clonotypes and omits some of them. The sample has tens of thousands of clones, approximately 78% seen once. Stated time point: pretreatment peripheral blood. This sequence joins TRBV6-1 and TRBJ2-3, with 9 bases aligning to TRBD2. Sequencing was performed on PBMCs, taken around atezolizumab (anti-PD-L1) treatment. This receptor was obtained from a man aged 45-65 years with urothelial cancer. The CDR3 DNA reads TGTGCCAGCAGTGCCGCTAGCGGGACGGTTACTAGCACAGATACGCAGTATTTT. Its protein is CASSAASGTVTSTDTQYF.